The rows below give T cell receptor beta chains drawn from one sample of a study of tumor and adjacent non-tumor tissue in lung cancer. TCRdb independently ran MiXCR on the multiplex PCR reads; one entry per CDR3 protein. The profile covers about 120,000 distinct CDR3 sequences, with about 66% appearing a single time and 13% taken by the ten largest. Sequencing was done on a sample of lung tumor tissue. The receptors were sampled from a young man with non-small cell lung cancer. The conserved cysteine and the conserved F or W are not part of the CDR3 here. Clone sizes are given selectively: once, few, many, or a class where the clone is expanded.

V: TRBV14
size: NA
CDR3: ASSRITRGTQETQY

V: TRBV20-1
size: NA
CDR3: SALTGISVLHEQY

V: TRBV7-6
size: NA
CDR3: ASTLCVGYEQY

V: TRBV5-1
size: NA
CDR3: ASSTGQPNTEAF

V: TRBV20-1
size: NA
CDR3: ITSARGGEQF

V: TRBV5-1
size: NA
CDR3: ASSLASGGATDTQY

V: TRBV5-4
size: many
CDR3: ASSPAKGSTDTQY

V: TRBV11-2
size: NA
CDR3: ASSLVISRGETEY

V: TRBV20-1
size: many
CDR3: SANLRSTEAF

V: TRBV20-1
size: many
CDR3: SARTTGTMDTQY

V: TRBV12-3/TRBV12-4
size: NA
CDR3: ASSFGLAGGSWNEQY

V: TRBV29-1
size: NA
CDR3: SVRTVSGNTIY

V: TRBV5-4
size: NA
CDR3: ASSSMRGSNYGYT

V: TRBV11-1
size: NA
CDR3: ASSEDRGNEEF

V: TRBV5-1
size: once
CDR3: TSSLDNSPLH